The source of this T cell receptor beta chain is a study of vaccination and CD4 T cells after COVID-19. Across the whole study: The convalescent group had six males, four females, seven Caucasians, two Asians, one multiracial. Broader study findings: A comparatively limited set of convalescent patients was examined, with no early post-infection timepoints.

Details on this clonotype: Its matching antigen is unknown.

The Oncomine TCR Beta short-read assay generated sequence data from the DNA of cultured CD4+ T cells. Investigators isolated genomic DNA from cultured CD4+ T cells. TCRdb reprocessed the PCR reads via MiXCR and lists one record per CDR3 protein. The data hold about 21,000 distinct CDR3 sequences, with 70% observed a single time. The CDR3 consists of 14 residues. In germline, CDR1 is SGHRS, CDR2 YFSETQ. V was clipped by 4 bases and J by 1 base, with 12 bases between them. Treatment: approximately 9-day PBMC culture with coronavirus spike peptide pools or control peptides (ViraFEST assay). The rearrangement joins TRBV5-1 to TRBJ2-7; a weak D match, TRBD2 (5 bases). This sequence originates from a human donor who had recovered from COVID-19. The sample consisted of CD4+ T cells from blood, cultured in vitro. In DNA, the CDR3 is TGCGCCAGCAGCCCTATGCGGGTTTCCTACGAGCAGTACTTC. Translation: CASSPMRVSYEQYF.